The rows below give T cell receptor beta chains drawn from one sample of a study of Tregs in tolerant kidney transplant recipients. Sequencing was performed with immunoSEQ multiplex PCR; in TCRdb, only in-frame clones are kept and a portion is missing. The table has approximately 90,000 clones, over 85% seen once. The sample consisted of CD4+ T cells from blood (PBMCs), taken 12 months after the transplant. The receptors were gathered from a human patient who received a combined kidney and bone marrow transplant. The graft donor may have given rise to some T cells. Both conserved end residues are part of each CDR3.

v_gene	j_gene	CDR3aa
TRBV5-1	TRBJ1-1	CASSGRGRVNTEAFF
TRBV2	TRBJ2-7	CASRDRTYEQYF
TRBV7-2	TRBJ2-1	CASSLGAGVYNEQFF
TRBV5-7	TRBJ1-1	CASSLSWVARMNTEAFF
TRBV10-1	TRBJ2-7	CANLENEGRSTYEQYF
TRBV7-9	TRBJ2-4	CASSLGQLAKNIQYF
TRBV5-1	TRBJ2-7	CASSTSGTSGNEQYF
TRBV6-5	TRBJ2-5	CASSYSRGSLETQYF
TRBV7-9	TRBJ1-1	CASSPRQAYTEAFF
TRBV28	TRBJ2-1	CASSLRRGRVNEQFF